The TCR beta chain under discussion was sequenced for a study of T cell responses to AZD1222 COVID-19 vaccine. Study outcomes and limitations: Spike regions recognized by vaccine-associated CD4 TCRs spanned the protein, led by 160-218 and 743-854. Mostly white British, mostly female donors; authors suggested clonal diversity may be underestimated. Spike-specific TCR breadth and depth went up after people got two AZD1222 doses. No repertoire was sampled before or during the peak T cell response, only after it.

TCRdb's table, derived via immunoSEQ multiplex PCR, lists solely in-frame clones and lacks some. The table includes around 100,000 clones, about nine tenths detected once. Germline lookup yields CDR1 SGHRS and CDR2 YFSETQ. CDR3 length: 14 amino acids. V was clipped by 0 bases and J by 5 bases, with 12 bases between them. Turning to this clone: Its antigen is unidentified.

Sequences were derived from peripheral blood, sampled on day 0 of AZD1222 vaccination. The chain joins TRBV5-1 to TRBJ2-7; maybe TRBD2 (6 bases). The clonotype was recovered from an adult in good health. CDR3 amino acids: CASSLGHGGDEQYF. In DNA, the CDR3 is TGCGCCAGCAGCTTGGGCCACGGGGGTGACGAGCAGTACTTC.